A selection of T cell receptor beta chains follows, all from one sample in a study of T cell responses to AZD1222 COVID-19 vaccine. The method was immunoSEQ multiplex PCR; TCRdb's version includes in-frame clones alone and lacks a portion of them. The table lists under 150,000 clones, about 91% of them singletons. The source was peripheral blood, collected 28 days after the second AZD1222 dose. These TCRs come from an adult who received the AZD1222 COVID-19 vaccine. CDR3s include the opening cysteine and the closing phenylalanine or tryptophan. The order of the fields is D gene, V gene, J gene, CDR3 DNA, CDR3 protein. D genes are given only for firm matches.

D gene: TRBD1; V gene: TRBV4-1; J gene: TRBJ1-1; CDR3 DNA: TGCGCCAGCAGCCAGGACCAAGACAGGGTGCTTAGTGAAGCTTTCTTT; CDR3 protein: CASSQDQDRVLSEAFF
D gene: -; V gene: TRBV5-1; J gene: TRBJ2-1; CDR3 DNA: TGCGCCAGCAGCCTCCCGGGACGCAATGAGCAGTTCTTC; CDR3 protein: CASSLPGRNEQFF
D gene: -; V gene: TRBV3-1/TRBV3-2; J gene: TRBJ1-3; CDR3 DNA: TGTGCCAGCAGCAGGGGTAGGGGGGGCAACGGAAACACCATATATTTT; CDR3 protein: CASSRGRGGNGNTIYF
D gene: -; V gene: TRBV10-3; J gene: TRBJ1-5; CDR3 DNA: TGTGCCATCAGTGAGTCCCAGAGGGCTCAGCCCCAGCATTTT; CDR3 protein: CAISESQRAQPQHF
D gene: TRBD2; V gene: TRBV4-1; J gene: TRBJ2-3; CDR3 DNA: TGCGCCAGCAGCCACCCCGGGGGGTTCACAGATACGCAGTATTTT; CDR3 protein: CASSHPGGFTDTQYF
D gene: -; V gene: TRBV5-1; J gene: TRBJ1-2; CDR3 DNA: TGCGCCAGCAGCTTGGTGTACGGCGGGTCCTATGGCTACACCTTC; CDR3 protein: CASSLVYGGSYGYTF
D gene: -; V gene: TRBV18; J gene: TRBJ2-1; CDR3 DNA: TGTGCCAGCTCACCACCGCAAGGGGTTGAGCAGTTCTTC; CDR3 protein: CASSPPQGVEQFF
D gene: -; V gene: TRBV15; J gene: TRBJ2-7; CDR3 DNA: TGTGCCACCAGCAGAGGGGGCGAGCAGTACTTC; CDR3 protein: CATSRGGEQYF
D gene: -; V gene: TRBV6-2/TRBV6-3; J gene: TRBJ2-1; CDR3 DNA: TGTGCCAGCAGCCACGGCCCGGAGAACAATGAGCAGTTCTTC; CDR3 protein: CASSHGPENNEQFF
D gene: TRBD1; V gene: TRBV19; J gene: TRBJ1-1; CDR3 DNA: TGTGCCAGCACGACAGGGGTGAACACTGAAGCTTTCTTT; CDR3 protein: CASTTGVNTEAFF
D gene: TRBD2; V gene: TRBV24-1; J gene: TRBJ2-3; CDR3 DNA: TGTGCCACCAGTGACCAAGCAAGACTAGCGGGGGGAACAGATACGCAGTATTTT; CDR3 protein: CATSDQARLAGGTDTQYF
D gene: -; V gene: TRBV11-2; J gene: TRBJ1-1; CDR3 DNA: TGTGCCAGCAGCGCGGCACTTGAAGCTTTCTTT; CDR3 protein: CASSAALEAFF
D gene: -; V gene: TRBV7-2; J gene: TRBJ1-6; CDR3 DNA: TGTGCCAGCACCACGGGGTATTATAATTCACCCCTCCACTTT; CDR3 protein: CASTTGYYNSPLHF
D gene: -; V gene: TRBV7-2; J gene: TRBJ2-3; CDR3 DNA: TGTGCCAGCAGCTTAAGGCTAGCAGCAGATACGCAGTATTTT; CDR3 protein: CASSLRLAADTQYF
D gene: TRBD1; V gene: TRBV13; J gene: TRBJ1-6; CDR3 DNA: TGTGCCAGCAGCCTCAGGGGGCATAATTCACCCCTCCACTTT; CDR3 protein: CASSLRGHNSPLHF
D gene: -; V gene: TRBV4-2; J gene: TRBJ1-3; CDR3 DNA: TGTGCCAGCAGCCAGGACAGCGGAAACACCATATATTTT; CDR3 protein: CASSQDSGNTIYF
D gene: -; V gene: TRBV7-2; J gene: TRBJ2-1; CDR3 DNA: TGTGCCAGCACCTCGGACATTCGGCAGTTCTTC; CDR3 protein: CASTSDIRQFF
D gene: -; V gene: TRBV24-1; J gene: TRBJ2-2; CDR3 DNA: TGTGCCACCAGTGCTCCGAACACCGGGGAGCTGTTTTTT; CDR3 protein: CATSAPNTGELFF